These T cell receptor beta chains were read from a single sample in a study of cytomegalovirus exposure and HLA in healthy donors. Sequenced by immunoSEQ multiplex PCR; TCRdb stores in-frame clones only, minus some. The sample records roughly 280,000 clones, approximately 86% being singletons. Sequencing was performed on PBMCs. These receptors were collected from a woman younger than 30 in good health and CMV-seronegative. CDR3s include the opening cysteine and the closing phenylalanine or tryptophan. D genes are given only for firm matches. Only some rows state a clone size, as once, few, many or a class for expanded clones.

size | D | J | V | CDR3 | DNA
- | TRBD2 | TRBJ2-3 | TRBV4-1 | CASSQVLGAGVIDTQYF | TGCGCCAGCAGCCAGGTACTTGGAGCGGGGGTAATAGATACGCAGTATTTT
- | - | TRBJ2-1 | TRBV5-4 | CASSLSLNNEQFF | TGTGCCAGCAGCTTGTCCCTTAACAATGAGCAGTTCTTC
- | - | TRBJ1-2 | TRBV7-9 | CASSLALYSGGYTF | TGTGCCAGCAGCTTAGCGTTGTACTCGGGTGGCTACACCTTC
once | TRBD1 | TRBJ2-7 | TRBV30 | CAWTPGQGEGEQYF | TGTGCCTGGACCCCGGGACAGGGTGAAGGCGAGCAGTACTTC
- | TRBD2 | TRBJ2-7 | TRBV5-6 | CASSLTKRGSAYEQYF | TGTGCCAGCAGCTTGACGAAGCGGGGGTCAGCCTACGAGCAGTACTTC
- | TRBD1 | TRBJ1-2 | TRBV6-4 | CASSDRPGQGYGYTF | TGTGCCAGCAGTGACCGTCCGGGACAGGGCTATGGCTACACCTTC
- | TRBD2 | TRBJ2-3 | TRBV29-1 | CSVEDSGNTDTQYF | TGCAGCGTTGAGGATAGCGGGAACACAGATACGCAGTATTTT
- | - | TRBJ2-7 | TRBV6-5 | CASSYRAGALYEQYF | TGTGCCAGCAGTTACAGGGCAGGGGCTTTATACGAGCAGTACTTC
- | TRBD1 | TRBJ2-2 | TRBV9 | CASSPRTGHTGELFF | TGTGCCAGCAGCCCTCGGACAGGCCACACCGGGGAGCTGTTTTTT
- | - | TRBJ2-7 | TRBV5-6 | CASSLATTARLPYEQYF | TGTGCCAGCAGCTTGGCAACGACAGCGAGATTACCCTACGAGCAGTACTTC
- | TRBD1 | TRBJ2-1 | TRBV5-1 | CASSPGQASYNEQFF | TGCGCCAGCAGCCCGGGACAGGCTTCTTACAATGAGCAGTTCTTC
- | TRBD1 | TRBJ1-5 | TRBV6-5 | CASRQGAGQPQHF | TGTGCCAGCAGACAGGGGGCAGGGCAGCCCCAGCATTTT
- | TRBD1 | TRBJ2-7 | TRBV6-5 | CASSYSGQATYEQYF | TGTGCCAGCAGTTACTCAGGACAGGCTACCTACGAGCAGTACTTC
- | TRBD2 | TRBJ2-1 | TRBV27 | CASSRTSGRLQQFF | TGTGCCAGCAGCCGGACTAGCGGGAGGTTGCAGCAGTTCTTC
- | - | TRBJ1-1 | TRBV7-2 | CASSIGVGREAFF | TGTGCCAGCAGCATAGGAGTTGGTAGAGAAGCTTTCTTT
- | - | TRBJ2-1 | TRBV5-1 | CASSSEARYNEQFF | TGCGCCAGCAGCTCCGAAGCCCGGTACAATGAGCAGTTCTTC
- | - | TRBJ2-1 | TRBV27 | CASSPKGGREPYNEQFF | TGTGCCAGCAGTCCCAAAGGCGGCAGGGAACCCTACAATGAGCAGTTCTTC
- | TRBD1 | TRBJ2-1 | TRBV6-4 | CASSGGFGTGVGEQFF | TGTGCCAGCAGTGGAGGATTTGGGACAGGGGTTGGTGAGCAGTTCTTC
- | TRBD1 | TRBJ1-2 | TRBV10-3 | CAITPGQHSNYGYTF | TGTGCCATCACCCCGGGACAGCACTCGAACTATGGCTACACCTTC
- | - | TRBJ1-5 | TRBV6-5 | CASWQGPNQPQHF | TGTGCCAGCTGGCAGGGCCCAAATCAGCCCCAGCATTTT
- | TRBD2 | TRBJ2-7 | TRBV5-1 | CASSQVVTSGGVSYEQYF | TGCGCCAGCAGCCAAGTAGTGACTAGCGGGGGGGTGTCCTACGAGCAGTACTTC
- | TRBD1 | TRBJ1-3 | TRBV5-1 | CASSLASWTGGSGNTIYF | TGCGCCAGCAGCTTGGCCTCGTGGACAGGGGGCTCTGGAAACACCATATATTTT
- | - | TRBJ2-7 | TRBV10-3 | CAISMVPAYEQYF | TGTGCCATCAGTATGGTCCCAGCCTACGAGCAGTACTTC
- | - | TRBJ2-7 | TRBV29-1 | CSVGRGSSGYEQYF | TGCAGCGTTGGCCGGGGAAGTAGCGGCTACGAGCAGTACTTC
- | TRBD1 | TRBJ1-2 | TRBV16 | CASSQDRGVGGYTF | TGTGCCAGCAGCCAGGACAGGGGAGTTGGTGGCTACACCTTC
- | - | TRBJ2-1 | TRBV2 | CASSDYPGPSSYNEQFF | TGTGCCAGCAGTGATTACCCCGGTCCGAGCTCCTACAATGAGCAGTTCTTC
- | - | TRBJ1-2 | TRBV6-5 | CASSYNRDGYTF | TGTGCCAGCAGTTACAACAGGGATGGCTACACCTTC
- | - | TRBJ1-5 | TRBV27 | CASSLSWNTGNQPQHF | TGTGCCAGCAGCCTGTCCTGGAACACAGGCAATCAGCCCCAGCATTTT